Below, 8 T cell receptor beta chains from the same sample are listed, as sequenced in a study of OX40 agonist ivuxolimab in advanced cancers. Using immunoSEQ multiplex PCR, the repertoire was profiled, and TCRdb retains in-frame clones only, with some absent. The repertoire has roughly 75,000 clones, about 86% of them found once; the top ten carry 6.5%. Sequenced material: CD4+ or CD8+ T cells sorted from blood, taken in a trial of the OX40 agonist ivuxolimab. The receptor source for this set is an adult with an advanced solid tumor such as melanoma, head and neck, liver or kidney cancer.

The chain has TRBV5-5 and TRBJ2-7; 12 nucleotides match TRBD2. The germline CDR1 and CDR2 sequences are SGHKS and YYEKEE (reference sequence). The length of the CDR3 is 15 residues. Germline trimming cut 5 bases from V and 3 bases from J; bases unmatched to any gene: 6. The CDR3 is CASSLGLAGRYEQYF. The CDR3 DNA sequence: TGTGCCAGCAGTCTCGGACTAGCGGGACGCTACGAGCAGTACTTC.

CDR3 sequence reads: CASSGQGLDTQYF. The CDR3 nucleotides are TGTGCCAGCAGTGGACAGGGGTTAGATACGCAGTATTTT. The chain carries TRBV11-3 and TRBJ2-3; 9 bases align to TRBD1. The CDR3 loop spans 13 amino acids. In germline, CDR1 is SGHNT, CDR2 YENEEA. The trim removed 6 bases at V and 5 bases at J, leaving 3 bases unmatched.

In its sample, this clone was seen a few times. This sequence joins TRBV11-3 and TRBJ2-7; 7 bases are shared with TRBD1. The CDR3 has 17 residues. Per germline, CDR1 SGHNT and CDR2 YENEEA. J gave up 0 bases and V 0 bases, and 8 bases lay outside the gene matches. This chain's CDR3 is CASSLEGTTGSSYEQYF. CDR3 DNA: TGTGCCAGCAGCTTAGAGGGGACGACAGGGAGCTCCTACGAGCAGTACTTC.

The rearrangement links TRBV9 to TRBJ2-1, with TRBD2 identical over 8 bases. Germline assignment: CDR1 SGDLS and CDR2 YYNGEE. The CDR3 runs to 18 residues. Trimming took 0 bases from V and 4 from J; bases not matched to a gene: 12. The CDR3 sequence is CASSVDSGSGKIYNEQFF. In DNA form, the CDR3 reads TGTGCCAGCAGCGTAGATTCGGGTAGCGGGAAGATATACAATGAGCAGTTCTTC. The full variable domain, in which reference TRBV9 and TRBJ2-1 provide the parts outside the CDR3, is DSGVTQTPKHLITATGQRVTLRCSPRSGDLSVYWYQQSLDQGLQFLIQYYNGEERAKGNILERFSAQQFPDLHSELNLSSLELGDSALYFCASSVDSGSGKIYNEQFFGPGTRLTVL.

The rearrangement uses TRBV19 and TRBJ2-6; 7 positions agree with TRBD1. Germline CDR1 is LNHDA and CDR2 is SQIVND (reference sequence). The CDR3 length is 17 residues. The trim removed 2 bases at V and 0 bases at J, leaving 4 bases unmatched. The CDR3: CASSIRNRGSGANVLTF. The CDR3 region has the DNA TGTGCCAGTAGTATAAGGAACAGGGGCTCTGGGGCCAACGTCCTGACTTTC. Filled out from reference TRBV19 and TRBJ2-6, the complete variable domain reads DGGITQSPKYLFRKEGQNVTLSCEQNLNHDAMYWYRQDPGQGLRLIYYSQIVNDFQKGDIAEGYSVSREKKESFPLTVTSAQKNPTAFYLCASSIRNRGSGANVLTFGAGSRLTVL.

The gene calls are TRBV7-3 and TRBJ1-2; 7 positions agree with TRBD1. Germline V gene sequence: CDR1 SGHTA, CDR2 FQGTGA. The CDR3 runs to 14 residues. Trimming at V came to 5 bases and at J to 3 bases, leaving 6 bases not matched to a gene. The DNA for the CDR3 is TGTGCCAGCAGCCCATCAGGGGGGGACTATGGCTACACCTTC. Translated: CASSPSGGDYGYTF.

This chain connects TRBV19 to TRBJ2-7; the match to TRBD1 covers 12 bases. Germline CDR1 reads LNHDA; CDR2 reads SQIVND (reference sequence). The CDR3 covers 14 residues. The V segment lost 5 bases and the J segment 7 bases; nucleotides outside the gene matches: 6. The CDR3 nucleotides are TGTGCCAGTAGTTCGGGACAGGGGGCTTGGGAGCAGTACTTC. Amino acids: CASSSGQGAWEQYF. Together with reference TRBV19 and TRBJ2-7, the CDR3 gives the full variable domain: DGGITQSPKYLFRKEGQNVTLSCEQNLNHDAMYWYRQDPGQGLRLIYYSQIVNDFQKGDIAEGYSVSREKKESFPLTVTSAQKNPTAFYLCASSSGQGAWEQYFGPGTRLTVT.

In nucleotides, the CDR3 is TGTGCCTGGTCCCGCGGGGGGGCATACAATGAGCAGTTCTTC. It codes for CAWSRGGAYNEQFF. V usage is TRBV30 and J usage is TRBJ2-1; 9 nucleotides agree with TRBD2. Germline trimming cut 5 bases from V and 4 bases from J; bases unmatched to any gene: 6. Germline V CDR1 and CDR2: GTSNPN, SVGIG (reference sequence). The CDR3 extends over 14 amino acids.